This T cell receptor beta chain was captured in a study of T cells in Graves' hyperthyroidism and ophthalmopathy. For the study at large: Initial diagnosis, before any treatment, was when peripheral blood was collected. Notes on the study in general: Blood also held most thyroid clonotypes expanded beyond 0.001.

Newly diagnosed patients aged 18 to 65 had hyperthyroidism of under 2 months' duration. Clinical symptoms, serum thyroxine, TRAb, thyroid ultrasound and orbital computed tomography informed diagnoses. There were TCR beta CDR3 regions amplified from RNA transcripts. Researchers ran a first-round RT-PCR on the TCR CDR3 using the HTBI primer set. TCRdb analysed the multiplex PCR reads with MiXCR anew, one entry per CDR3 protein. Among about 320,000 distinct CDR3 sequences, roughly 17% were seen once, and the ten largest hold approximately 35%. This clonotype was counted only a few times. No antigen is known for it. The germline V and J ends were trimmed by 1 base and 1 base, with 8 bases remaining between them. Germline lookup yields CDR1 SGHAT and CDR2 FQNNGV. There are 15 residues in the CDR3.

This chain joins TRBV11-2 and TRBJ1-3, with unresolved D. The source of this sequence is a young man with Graves' hyperthyroidism. Sequences were obtained from blood. The CDR3 region has the DNA TGTGCCAGCAGCTTAGGCTTGGGTTCTGGAAACACCATATATTTT. Amino acid sequence: CASSLGLGSGNTIYF.